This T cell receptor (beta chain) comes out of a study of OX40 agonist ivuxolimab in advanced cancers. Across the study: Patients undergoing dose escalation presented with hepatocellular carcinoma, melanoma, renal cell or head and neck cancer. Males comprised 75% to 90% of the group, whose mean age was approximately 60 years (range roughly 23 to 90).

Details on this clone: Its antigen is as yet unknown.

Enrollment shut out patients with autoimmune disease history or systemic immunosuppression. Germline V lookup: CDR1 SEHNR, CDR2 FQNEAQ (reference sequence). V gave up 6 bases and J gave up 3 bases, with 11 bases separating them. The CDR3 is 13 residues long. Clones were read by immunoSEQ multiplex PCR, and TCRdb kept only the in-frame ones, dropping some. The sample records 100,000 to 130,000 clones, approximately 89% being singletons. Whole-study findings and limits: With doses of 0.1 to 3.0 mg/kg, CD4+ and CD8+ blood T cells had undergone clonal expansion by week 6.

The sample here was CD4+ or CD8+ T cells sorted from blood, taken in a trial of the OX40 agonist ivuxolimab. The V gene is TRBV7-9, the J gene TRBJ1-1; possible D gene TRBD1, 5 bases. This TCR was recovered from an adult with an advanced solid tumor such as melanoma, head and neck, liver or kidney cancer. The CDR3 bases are TGTGCCAGCAGAATACAGGCGGACACTGAAGCTTTCTTT. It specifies CASRIQADTEAFF. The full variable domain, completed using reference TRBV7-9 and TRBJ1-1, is DTGVSQNPRHKITKRGQNVTFRCDPISEHNRLYWYRQTLGQGPEFLTYFQNEAQLEKSRLLSDRFSAERPKGSFSTLEIQRTEQGDSAMYLCASRIQADTEAFFGQGTRLTVV.